Below are 13 T cell receptor beta chains sequenced from a single sample in a study of beta chain features in type 1 diabetes listed by TCRdb under 2018. General study outcomes and caveats: A moderate but significant shortening of TCRB CDR3 length was observed in type 1 diabetes patients in all four CD4+ subsets.

Their recognized antigens are unknown. Preparation of the library involved the immunoSEQ multiplex PCR assay. The entire isolated RNA was reverse transcribed using the High Capacity cDNA Reverse Transcription Kit, and thus expressed TCRB transcripts were sequenced. Here the immuneACCESS table is served through TCRdb, limited to in-frame sequences with V and J called. Missing clones are a known gap in these copies; in checked studies unresolved V genes cover under half, and the rest lacks a known reason. Within this sample are around 70,000 clones, with approximately 50% of them counted one time only. The ten largest clones capture around 0.72% of the sample. Source material: central memory CD4+ T cells from blood. The receptor source for this set is a man aged 25-40 years with type 1 diabetes.

Only a few counts were recorded for this clone. The rearrangement joins TRBV6-5 to TRBJ2-5, with 7 bases identical to TRBD1. The CDR3 contains 13 residues. Germline V gene lookup returns CDR1 MNHEY and CDR2 SVGAGI. V shed 4 bases and J 7 bases; nucleotides not matched to a gene: 6. The CDR3 nucleotides are TGTGCCAGCAGTTCAACAGGGGATGGGACCCAGTACTTC. This translates into CASSSTGDGTQYF.

This clone showed up just once. At one end, the junction sequence differs from germline, possibly due to a read error. The chain recombines TRBV7-2 with TRBJ1-5; D not resolved. Germline lookup yields CDR1 SGHTA and CDR2 FQGNSA. The CDR3 runs 14 residues. The CDR3 loop is CASSPKAGNRPQHF. The CDR3 DNA sequence: TGTGCCAGCAGCCCGAAGGCAGGAAATCGGCCCCAGCATTTT.

The rearrangement uses TRBV5-1 and TRBJ2-3, with D perhaps TRBD1 or TRBD2 (5 bases each). The length of the CDR3 is 15 residues. Per germline, CDR1 SGHRS and CDR2 YFSETQ. V was shortened by 4 bases and J by 4 bases, with 16 bases between the two germline ends. The CDR3 bases are TGCGCCAGCAGCGTGGGGACGGCGGGTTCAGATACGCAGTATTTT. Translated, it gives CASSVGTAGSDTQYF.

In its sample, this clone was seen once. The genes are TRBV28 and TRBJ2-3; 9 bases fit TRBD2. The J segment lost 0 bases and the V segment lost 4 bases, leaving 2 bases of the junction unmatched. The CDR3 extends over 15 amino acids. Per germline, CDR1 MDHEN and CDR2 SYDVKM. DNA for the CDR3: TGTGCCAGCAGTTCTAGCGGGGATAGCACAGATACGCAGTATTTT. This encodes CASSSSGDSTDTQYF.

This clone has a handful of counts. CDR3 in DNA: TGTGCCAGCAGTCGACAGGGGGGAAGCTCCTACGAGCAGTACTTC. Encoded protein: CASSRQGGSSYEQYF. The genes are TRBV6-5 and TRBJ2-7; 9 nucleotides agree with TRBD1. This CDR3 is built from 15 residues. Germline values: CDR1 MNHEY, CDR2 SVGAGI. The V gene end was trimmed by 5 bases and the J gene end by 0 bases; junction bases not matched to a gene: 5.

The chain recombines TRBV6-6 with TRBJ1-1, with 8 positions matching TRBD1. The CDR3 contains 16 residues. With 0 bases clipped from V and 5 bases from J, the junction kept 8 bases outside the gene matches. In germline, CDR1 is MNHNY, CDR2 SVGAGI (reference sequence). The CDR3 is CASSYSAQGAQTEAFF. CDR3 in DNA: TGTGCCAGCAGTTACTCAGCTCAGGGGGCGCAAACTGAAGCTTTCTTT.

The chain recombines TRBV7-2 with TRBJ1-5; TRBD1 matches 7 bases. The CDR3 totals 16 residues. V lost 5 bases, J lost 2 bases, and 9 bases stayed unmatched. Germline V gives CDR1 SGHTA, CDR2 FQGNSA. CDR3 sequence reads: CASSRGGRGRNQPQHF. The CDR3 nucleotides read TGTGCCAGCAGCCGAGGGGGCAGGGGTCGCAATCAGCCCCAGCATTTT.

The chain is built from TRBV2 and TRBJ2-2; D remains unclear. Germline lookup yields CDR1 SNHLY and CDR2 FYNNEI. V was pared by 8 bases and J by 4 bases, with 17 bases between. This CDR3 is built from 15 residues. CDR3 in amino acids: CASHTRDTSTGELFF. The CDR3 DNA follows: TGTGCCAGCCATACACGTGACACGAGCACCGGGGAGCTGTTTTTT.

This clone has more than one count but fewer than ten. V is TRBV2 and J is TRBJ2-7; TRBD1 matches at 7 bases. The CDR3 loop spans 11 amino acids. CDR1 is SNHLY, CDR2 FYNNEI, per germline. The V segment lost 6 bases and the J segment 13 bases; nucleotides outside the gene matches: 9. The CDR3 here is CASRVRDSEYF. CDR3 DNA sequence: TGTGCCAGCAGAGTCCGGGACAGCGAATACTTC.

V and J are TRBV5-5 and TRBJ1-1; a weak D match, TRBD1 (6 bases). Per germline, CDR1 SGHKS and CDR2 YYEKEE (reference sequence). V was shortened by 4 bases and J by 4 bases, with 11 bases between the two germline ends. The CDR3 totals 13 residues. CDR3 protein: CASSPLRGTEAFF. In nucleotides, the CDR3 is TGTGCCAGCAGCCCGCTCAGGGGCACTGAAGCTTTCTTT.

V is TRBV27 and J is TRBJ2-5, with D tentatively TRBD1 (6 bases). This CDR3 is 14 amino acids long. V shed 0 bases and J shed 7 bases, with 12 bases lying between them. The germline V gene encodes CDR1 MNHEY and CDR2 SMNVEV (reference sequence). This chain's CDR3 is CASSLSQGWGTQYF. The CDR3 coding sequence is TGTGCCAGCAGTTTATCGCAGGGGTGGGGGACCCAGTACTTC.

The V call is TRBV11-3, the J call TRBJ1-1; D possibly corresponds to TRBD1 (5 bases). Germline V gene data show CDR1 as SGHNT and CDR2 as YENEEA. The CDR3 contains 14 residues. V dropped 5 bases and J dropped 3 bases, with 13 bases sitting between them. CDR3 sequence reads: CASSRVSQDTEAFF. The CDR3 bases are TGTGCCAGCAGCAGGGTGTCACAGGACACTGAAGCTTTCTTT. The whole variable domain, remainder taken from reference TRBV11-3 and TRBJ1-1, is EAGVVQSPRYKIIEKKQPVAFWCNPISGHNTLYWYLQNLGQGPELLIRYENEEAVDDSQLPKDRFSAERLKGVDSTLKIQPAELGDSAVYLCASSRVSQDTEAFFGQGTRLTVV.

A few counts support this clone. V gene TRBV7-9 combines with J gene TRBJ1-6; no clear D. CDR1 is SEHNR and CDR2 is FQNEAQ in the germline V gene (reference sequence). With 6 bases removed from V and 7 bases from J, the gap between germline ends came to 4 bases. This CDR3 has 11 amino acids. CDR3: CASSLNSPLHF. Here the CDR3 DNA reads TGTGCCAGCAGTCTCAATTCACCCCTCCACTTT. Full variable domain (rest looked up from reference TRBV7-9 and TRBJ1-6): DTGVSQNPRHKITKRGQNVTFRCDPISEHNRLYWYRQTLGQGPEFLTYFQNEAQLEKSRLLSDRFSAERPKGSFSTLEIQRTEQGDSAMYLCASSLNSPLHFGNGTRLTVT.